These T cell receptor beta chains were read from a single sample in a study of PD-1 blockade in mismatch repair-deficient tumors. Clones were sequenced by immunoSEQ multiplex PCR, and TCRdb holds only the in-frame ones, with some missing. The sample has about 16,000 clones, around 82% seen once. This specimen consisted of PBMCs, obtained before pembrolizumab treatment. These receptors all stem from an adult with mismatch repair-deficient cancer. Each CDR3 is given with its conserved first and last residue.

V gene: TRBV5-4; J gene: TRBJ2-2; CDR3 protein: CASSLTTGELFF
V gene: TRBV11-2; J gene: TRBJ1-1; CDR3 protein: CASSLDRPRDNMNTEAFF
V gene: TRBV5-1; J gene: TRBJ2-2; CDR3 protein: CASSFRTGRTGELFF
V gene: TRBV28; J gene: TRBJ2-4; CDR3 protein: CASSLREVNIQYF
V gene: TRBV6-1; J gene: TRBJ2-7; CDR3 protein: CASKTHGSYEQYF
V gene: TRBV5-8; J gene: TRBJ1-2; CDR3 protein: CASSWTGNYGYTF
V gene: TRBV27; J gene: TRBJ2-7; CDR3 protein: CASSPKVNSYEQYF
V gene: TRBV6-6; J gene: TRBJ1-2; CDR3 protein: CASSQGGYTF
V gene: TRBV27; J gene: TRBJ1-5; CDR3 protein: CASSSRYQDRFSNQPQHF
V gene: TRBV7-3; J gene: TRBJ2-1; CDR3 protein: CASSPQGGDEQFF
V gene: TRBV7-9; J gene: TRBJ2-5; CDR3 protein: CASSLRTGGLETQYF
V gene: TRBV28; J gene: TRBJ1-2; CDR3 protein: CASADVPTGGSGGYTF
V gene: TRBV19; J gene: TRBJ2-5; CDR3 protein: CASWGRIAGSKETQYF
V gene: TRBV7-9; J gene: TRBJ1-1; CDR3 protein: CASSSRGRDTEAFF
V gene: TRBV9; J gene: TRBJ2-7; CDR3 protein: CASSVDDRPYEQYF
V gene: TRBV6-6; J gene: TRBJ1-5; CDR3 protein: CASRVQGSWNQPQHF
V gene: TRBV13; J gene: TRBJ2-7; CDR3 protein: CASSSRSYEQYF
V gene: TRBV6-1; J gene: TRBJ2-7; CDR3 protein: CANSNRVRSEQYF
V gene: TRBV10-2; J gene: TRBJ2-7; CDR3 protein: CASSASPGESEQYF
V gene: TRBV19; J gene: TRBJ2-2; CDR3 protein: CASSSRLARGTGELFF
V gene: TRBV11-3; J gene: TRBJ2-7; CDR3 protein: CASSLGGREQYF
V gene: TRBV20-1; J gene: TRBJ1-2; CDR3 protein: CSARQGSYTF
V gene: TRBV5-4; J gene: TRBJ2-1; CDR3 protein: CASSLGTIGTNEQFF
V gene: TRBV5-6; J gene: TRBJ2-2; CDR3 protein: CASNALTGGATGELFF
V gene: TRBV28; J gene: TRBJ2-3; CDR3 protein: CASSFSIAGGSTDTQYF
V gene: TRBV6-6; J gene: TRBJ2-5; CDR3 protein: CASSDTGGPQETQYF
V gene: TRBV27; J gene: TRBJ1-4; CDR3 protein: CASKRPGQPNEKLFF
V gene: TRBV9; J gene: TRBJ1-2; CDR3 protein: CASSVGDRELWTNYGYTF
V gene: TRBV4-3; J gene: TRBJ1-6; CDR3 protein: CASSQEGPGGNSPLHF
V gene: TRBV19; J gene: TRBJ2-1; CDR3 protein: CASSFSLGTSTPNEQFF
V gene: TRBV19; J gene: TRBJ2-1; CDR3 protein: CASTRHRGASSYNEQFF
V gene: TRBV14; J gene: TRBJ1-3; CDR3 protein: CASSPPGTSGNTIYF
V gene: TRBV5-1; J gene: TRBJ2-7; CDR3 protein: CASSPAGGTGTSEQYF